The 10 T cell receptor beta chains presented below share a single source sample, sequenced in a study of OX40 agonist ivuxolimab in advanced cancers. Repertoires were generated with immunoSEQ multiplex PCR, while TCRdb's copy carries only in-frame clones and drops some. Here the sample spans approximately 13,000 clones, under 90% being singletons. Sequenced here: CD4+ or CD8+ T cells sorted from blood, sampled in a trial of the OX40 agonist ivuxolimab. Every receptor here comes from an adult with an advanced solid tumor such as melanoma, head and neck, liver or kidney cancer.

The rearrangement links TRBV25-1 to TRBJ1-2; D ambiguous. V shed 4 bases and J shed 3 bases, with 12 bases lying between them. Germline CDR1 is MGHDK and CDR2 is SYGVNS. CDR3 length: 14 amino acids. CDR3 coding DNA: TGTGCCAGCAGTGGGTGGGTAGTTGACTATGGCTACACCTTC. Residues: CASSGWVVDYGYTF.

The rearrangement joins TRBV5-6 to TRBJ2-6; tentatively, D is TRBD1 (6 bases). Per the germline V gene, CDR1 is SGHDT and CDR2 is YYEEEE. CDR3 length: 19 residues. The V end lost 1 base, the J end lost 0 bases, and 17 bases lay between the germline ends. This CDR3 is CASSLSRTATFSGANVLTF. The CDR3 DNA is TGTGCCAGCAGCTTGTCGAGGACAGCGACCTTCTCTGGGGCCAACGTCCTGACTTTC.

The CDR3 is CASSEGTGADTQYF. CDR3 in DNA: TGTGCCAGCAGTGAAGGGACAGGGGCAGATACGCAGTATTTT. The J gene is TRBJ2-3, the V gene TRBV6-1; TRBD1 aligns across 9 bases. From germline, CDR1 is MNHNS and CDR2 SASEGT. V lost 1 base, J lost 4 bases, and 0 bases stayed unmatched. The CDR3 is made up of 14 amino acids.

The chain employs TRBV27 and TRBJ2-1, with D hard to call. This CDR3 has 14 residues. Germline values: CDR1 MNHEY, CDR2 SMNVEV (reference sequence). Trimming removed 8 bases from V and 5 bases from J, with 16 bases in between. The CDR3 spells CASGRDAKDNEQFF. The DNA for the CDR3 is TGTGCCAGCGGTAGAGACGCAAAGGACAATGAGCAGTTCTTC.

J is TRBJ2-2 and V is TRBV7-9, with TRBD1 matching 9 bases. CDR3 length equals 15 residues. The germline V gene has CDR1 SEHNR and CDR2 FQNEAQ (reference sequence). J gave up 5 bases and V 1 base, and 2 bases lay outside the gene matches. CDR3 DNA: TGTGCCAGCAGCTTAGGGACAGGGGAAACCGGGGAGCTGTTTTTT. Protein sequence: CASSLGTGETGELFF.

This CDR3 reads CASSDPSTGVGQPQHF. In DNA form, the CDR3 reads TGTGCCAGCAGTGATCCCTCGACAGGGGTGGGACAGCCCCAGCATTTT. This sequence joins TRBV6-1 and TRBJ1-5; 8 bases line up with TRBD1. V shed 3 bases and J 7 bases; nucleotides not matched to a gene: 11. Germline V lookup: CDR1 MNHNS, CDR2 SASEGT. The CDR3 runs to 16 residues.

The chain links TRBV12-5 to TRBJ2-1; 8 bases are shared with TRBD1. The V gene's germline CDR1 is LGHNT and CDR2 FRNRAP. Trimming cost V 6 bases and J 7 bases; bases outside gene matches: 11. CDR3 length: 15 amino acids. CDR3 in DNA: TGTGCTAGTGGAAACGACAGGGGTGGAGGGAATGAGCAGTTCTTC. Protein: CASGNDRGGGNEQFF.

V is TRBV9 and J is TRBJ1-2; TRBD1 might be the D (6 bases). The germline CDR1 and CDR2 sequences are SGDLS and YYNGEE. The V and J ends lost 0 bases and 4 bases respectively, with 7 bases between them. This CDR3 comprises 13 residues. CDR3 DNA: TGTGCCAGCAGCGTAGTGGACAGCTATGGCTACACCTTC. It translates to CASSVVDSYGYTF.

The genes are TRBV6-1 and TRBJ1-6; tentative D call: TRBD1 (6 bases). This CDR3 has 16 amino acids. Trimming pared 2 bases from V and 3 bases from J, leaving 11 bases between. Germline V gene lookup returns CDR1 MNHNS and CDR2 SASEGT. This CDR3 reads CASSESWTDYNSPLHF. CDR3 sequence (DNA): TGTGCCAGCAGTGAAAGCTGGACAGACTATAATTCACCCCTCCACTTT.

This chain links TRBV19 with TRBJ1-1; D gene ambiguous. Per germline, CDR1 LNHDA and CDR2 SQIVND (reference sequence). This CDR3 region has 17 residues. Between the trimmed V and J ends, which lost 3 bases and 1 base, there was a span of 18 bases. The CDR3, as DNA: TGTGCCAGTAGTATGGGCCCCCCTTCGGACGGGAACACTGAAGCTTTCTTT. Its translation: CASSMGPPSDGNTEAFF.